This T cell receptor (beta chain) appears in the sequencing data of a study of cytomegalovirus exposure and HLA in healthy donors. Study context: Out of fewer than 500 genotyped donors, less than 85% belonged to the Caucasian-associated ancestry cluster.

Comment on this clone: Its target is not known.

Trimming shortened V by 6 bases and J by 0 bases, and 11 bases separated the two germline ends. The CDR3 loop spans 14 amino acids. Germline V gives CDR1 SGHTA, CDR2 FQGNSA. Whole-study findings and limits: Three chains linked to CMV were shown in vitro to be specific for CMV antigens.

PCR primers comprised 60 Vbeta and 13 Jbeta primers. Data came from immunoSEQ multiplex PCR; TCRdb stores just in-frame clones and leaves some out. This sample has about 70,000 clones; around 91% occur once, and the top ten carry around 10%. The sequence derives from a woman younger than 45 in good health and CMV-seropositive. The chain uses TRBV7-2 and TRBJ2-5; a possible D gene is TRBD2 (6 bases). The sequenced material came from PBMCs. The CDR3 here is CASRRGGNQETQYF. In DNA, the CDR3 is TGTGCCAGCAGGCGGGGCGGAAACCAAGAGACCCAGTACTTC.